This TCR beta chain was recovered during a study of OX40 agonist ivuxolimab in advanced cancers. Across the study: Patients with hepatocellular carcinoma, melanoma, renal cell or head and neck cancer made up the dose-escalation patients. Prior checkpoint blockade (anti-PD-1, anti-PD-L1 or anti-CTLA-4) was permitted; around 39% had it.

Sequencing was performed with immunoSEQ multiplex PCR; in TCRdb, only in-frame clones are kept and a portion is missing. Among almost 65,000 clones listed, 65% to 90% were seen once. The germline CDR1 and CDR2 sequences are MNHNS and SASEGT. This CDR3 has 20 residues. The J segment lost 2 bases and the V segment lost 2 bases, leaving 16 bases of the junction unmatched. This material consisted of CD4+ or CD8+ T cells sorted from blood, taken in a trial of the OX40 agonist ivuxolimab. This receptor was obtained from an adult with an advanced solid tumor such as melanoma, head and neck, liver or kidney cancer. The chain couples TRBV6-1 to TRBJ2-1, with 9 positions matching TRBD2. The CDR3 region is CASSEISGLVLAGAYNEQFF. The DNA for the CDR3 is TGTGCCAGCAGTGAAATTTCGGGTTTGGTCTTAGCGGGGGCCTACAATGAGCAGTTCTTC.